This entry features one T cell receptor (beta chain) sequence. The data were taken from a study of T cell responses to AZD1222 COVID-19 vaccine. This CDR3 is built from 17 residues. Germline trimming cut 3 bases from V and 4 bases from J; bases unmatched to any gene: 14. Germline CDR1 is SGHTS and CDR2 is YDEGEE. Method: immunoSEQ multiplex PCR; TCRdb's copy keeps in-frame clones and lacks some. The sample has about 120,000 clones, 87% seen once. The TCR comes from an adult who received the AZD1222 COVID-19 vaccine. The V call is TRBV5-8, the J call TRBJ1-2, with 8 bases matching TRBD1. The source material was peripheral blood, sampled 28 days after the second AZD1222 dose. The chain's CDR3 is CASSYPGQVLLRYGYTF. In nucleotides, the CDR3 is TGTGCCAGCAGCTATCCGGGACAGGTACTGCTCCGCTATGGCTACACCTTC.